This T cell receptor beta chain was captured by sequencing in a study of T cell repertoires in cytomegalovirus infection. TCRdb ran MiXCR on the reads and lists one entry per CDR3 protein. The sample holds about 180,000 distinct CDR3 sequences, about an eighth seen once. The CDR3 contains 16 residues. Looked up from germline, CDR1 is SGHTA and CDR2 is FQGNSA. With V trimmed by 5 bases and J by 7 bases, 14 bases remained unmatched. Note on this clonotype: A much more abundant neighbour one base away suggests this may be a read error.

The sample consisted of PBMCs. The TCR sequence derives from a human donor in good health (CMV status not recorded). Some clones in this sample may be carry-over from other donors' samples. This rearrangement joins TRBV7-2 to TRBJ2-1; 7 nucleotides align to TRBD2. The CDR3 DNA reads TGTGCCAGCAGCCAAGTGTCGGCGGGAGTAGGTAATGAGCAGTTCTTC. Translation: CASSQVSAGVGNEQFF.